The sequence of this T cell receptor beta chain was determined in a study of blood T cell repertoires in COVID-19. This clone showed up just once. The study drew participants aged roughly 18 to 95 years from around 24 US areas. Allocation to cohorts depended on clinical history reported by the participants. As processed by the authors: Nucleated cell counts were estimated from reference gene primer amplification. TCRdb keeps only in-frame clones here, not all; method: immunoSEQ multiplex PCR. V, J and clone size derive from that table, while D and trimming were established from the DNA sequence. The sample includes some 48,000 clones, around 80% of them seen just once. Germline V lookup: CDR1 ENHRY, CDR2 SYGVKD. The J segment lost 10 bases and the V segment lost 6 bases, leaving 11 bases of the junction unmatched. This CDR3 comprises 14 residues.

Source material: PBMCs or T cells enriched from blood (not recorded which). The chain combines TRBV10-3 with TRBJ2-3, with TRBD2 matching 9 bases. This receptor was taken from a woman between 50 and 59 years old with acute COVID-19. The CDR3, as DNA: TGTGCCATCAGGGGCCAGCGGGGGGAGGTGGCGCAGTATTTT. As protein: CAIRGQRGEVAQYF.